The 28 T cell receptor beta chains reported below all come from one sample, sequenced in a study of T cell responses to AZD1222 COVID-19 vaccine. Profiled with immunoSEQ multiplex PCR; TCRdb holds only in-frame clones, not every one. The sample has roughly 100,000 clones, about four fifths seen once. The sample consisted of peripheral blood, taken on day 0 of AZD1222 vaccination. These TCRs come from an adult in good health.

V is TRBV10-2 and J is TRBJ1-1; 7 bases match TRBD1. The CDR3 is 14 amino acids. J lost 1 base, V lost 2 bases, and 1 base had no gene match. Germline CDR1 WSHSY, CDR2 SAAADI. The CDR3: CASSEAGGNTEAFF. The CDR3 nucleotides are TGCGCCAGCAGTGAGGCAGGGGGGAACACTGAAGCTTTCTTT.

This chain joins TRBV18 and TRBJ2-3; TRBD1 might be the D (5 bases). Trimming shortened V by 4 bases and J by 5 bases, and 22 bases separated the two germline ends. Germline V gene data show CDR1 as KGHSH and CDR2 as LQKENI. The CDR3 is 17 amino acids. DNA of the CDR3: TGTGCCAGCTCACGGAATTTGGTCGGGCAGGGCAAAGATACGCAGTATTTT. It codes for CASSRNLVGQGKDTQYF.

This chain joins TRBV12-3 or TRBV12-4 and TRBJ1-2; 7 bases line up with TRBD1. The length of the CDR3 is 13 residues. V shed 2 bases and J 3 bases; nucleotides not matched to a gene: 0. The CDR3 protein is CASSLTGDYGYTF. The CDR3 DNA reads as TGTGCCAGCAGTTTAACAGGGGACTATGGCTACACCTTC.

This chain uses TRBV2 with TRBJ1-2, with no clear D. V shed 5 bases and J shed 1 base, with 11 bases lying between them. Germline assignment: CDR1 SNHLY and CDR2 FYNNEI. CDR3 length: 14 residues. CDR3 in DNA: TGTGCCAGCAGTAAATCGGACGGTAACTATGGCTACACCTTC. This sequence encodes CASSKSDGNYGYTF.

V and J are TRBV7-9 and TRBJ2-2; 8 positions match TRBD1. The junction had 6 bases not matched to a gene; V was cut back by 8 bases and J by 1 base. CDR1 is SEHNR, CDR2 FQNEAQ, per germline (reference sequence). The CDR3 runs 15 residues. Here the CDR3 DNA reads TGTGCCAGCGGACCGGGACAGGTGAACACCGGGGAGCTGTTTTTT. Its translation: CASGPGQVNTGELFF. The variable domain in full, completed from reference TRBV7-9 and TRBJ2-2, reads DTGVSQNPRHKITKRGQNVTFRCDPISEHNRLYWYRQTLGQGPEFLTYFQNEAQLEKSRLLSDRFSAERPKGSFSTLEIQRTEQGDSAMYLCASGPGQVNTGELFFGEGSRLTVL.

The rearrangement uses TRBV20-1 and TRBJ1-1, with D perhaps TRBD1 (5 bases). This CDR3 has 10 amino acids. The germline V gene encodes CDR1 DFQATT and CDR2 SNEGSKA (reference sequence). Trimming shortened V by 6 bases and J by 11 bases, and 13 bases separated the two germline ends. CDR3 loop: CSAQRGEAFF. DNA for the CDR3: TGCAGTGCCCAAAGAGGGGAGGCTTTCTTT.

The chain is built from TRBV5-6 and TRBJ1-1; D unclear. Trimming shortened V by 3 bases and J by 3 bases, and 15 bases separated the two germline ends. This CDR3 comprises 15 residues. CDR1 and CDR2 (germline): SGHDT, YYEEEE. The chain's CDR3 is CASSSLRPGDTEAFF. DNA for the CDR3: TGTGCCAGCAGCTCCCTCCGGCCCGGGGACACTGAAGCTTTCTTT.

This chain uses TRBV5-8 with TRBJ1-3; D gene ambiguous. With 0 bases removed from V and 0 bases from J, the gap between germline ends came to 7 bases. Germline V lookup: CDR1 SGHTS, CDR2 YDEGEE. The CDR3 length is 15 residues. The chain's CDR3 is CASSLDHSSGNTIYF. The CDR3 nucleotides read TGTGCCAGCAGCTTGGATCACAGCTCTGGAAACACCATATATTTT.

This chain links TRBV29-1 with TRBJ2-6; D possibly corresponds to TRBD1 (5 bases). Trimming cost V 6 bases and J 0 bases, with 9 bases left between them. Per the germline V gene, CDR1 is SQVTM and CDR2 is ANQGSEA. The CDR3 runs to 14 residues. In DNA, the CDR3 is TGCAGCGTAGACAGCGACTCTGGGGCCAACGTCCTGACTTTC. Protein: CSVDSDSGANVLTF.

The chain couples TRBV19 to TRBJ1-3, with unresolved D. This CDR3 contains 17 residues. Trimming took off 8 bases at V and 0 bases at J, with 20 bases between the two ends. Germline V gives CDR1 LNHDA, CDR2 SQIVND (reference sequence). The CDR3 loop reads CASYPRLTAVSGNTIYF. The CDR3 DNA follows: TGTGCCAGTTACCCCCGACTGACTGCGGTCTCTGGAAACACCATATATTTT.

The V gene is TRBV5-1, the J gene TRBJ1-1; D gene ambiguous. The CDR3 covers 13 residues. Germline CDR1 and CDR2: SGHRS and YFSETQ. V shed 3 bases and J shed 1 base, with 7 bases lying between them. CDR3 bases: TGCGCCAGCAGCTCACAGACGAACACTGAAGCTTTCTTT. This sequence encodes CASSSQTNTEAFF.

The chain has TRBV9 and TRBJ2-1, with TRBD2 matching over 9 bases. Germline V CDR1 and CDR2: SGDLS, YYNGEE. This CDR3 comprises 15 residues. The ends lost 7 bases at V and 2 bases at J; junction bases unmatched: 7. Here the CDR3 DNA reads TGTGCCAGCGGGGTAGGCGGGGGGGCCTACAATGAGCAGTTCTTC. Its protein product is CASGVGGGAYNEQFF.

This clone was observed a single time. This chain uses TRBV5-1 with TRBJ1-4, with 10 bases aligning to TRBD1. Germline CDR1 is SGHRS and CDR2 is YFSETQ. There are 15 residues in the CDR3. V shed 0 bases and J 6 bases; nucleotides not matched to a gene: 2. The CDR3 DNA is TGCGCCAGCAGCTTGGCCGGGACAGGGGATGAAAAACTGTTTTTT. It translates to CASSLAGTGDEKLFF. The entire variable domain, with the rest obtained from reference TRBV5-1 and TRBJ1-4, is as follows: KAGVTQTPRYLIKTRGQQVTLSCSPISGHRSVSWYQQTPGQGLQFLFEYFSETQRNKGNFPGRFSGRQFSNSRSEMNVSTLELGDSALYLCASSLAGTGDEKLFFGSGTQLSVL.

The chain uses TRBV3-1 (or the pseudogene TRBV3-2) and TRBJ1-1; D not resolved. The CDR3 contains 14 residues. Trimming pared 0 bases from V and 3 bases from J, leaving 8 bases between. From germline, CDR1 is LGHDT and CDR2 YNNKEL (reference sequence). The CDR3 region has the DNA TGTGCCAGCAGCCAAGAACCAGTGCACACTGAAGCTTTCTTT. As protein: CASSQEPVHTEAFF.

The CDR3 bases are TGTGCCATCAGCGAAGTGGACTATGGCTACACCTTC. Translated, it gives CAISEVDYGYTF. This chain joins TRBV10-3 and TRBJ1-2; D call uncertain. V lost 6 bases and J lost 3, with 8 bases in between. Germline V CDR1 and CDR2: ENHRY, SYGVKD. The CDR3 sequence is 12 residues long.

This clone was recorded a few times. This chain uses TRBV2 with TRBJ2-3, with 9 bases identical to TRBD2. CDR3 size: 16 residues. Unmatched junction bases numbered 4, after V lost 3 bases and J lost 0 bases. Germline V gene data show CDR1 as SNHLY and CDR2 as FYNNEI. This chain's CDR3 is CASSDPLAGSTDTQYF. The CDR3 DNA follows: TGTGCCAGCAGTGACCCCCTAGCGGGGAGCACAGATACGCAGTATTTT.

This sequence joins TRBV10-3 and TRBJ1-1; 8 bases match TRBD1. The CDR3 runs 16 residues. The V gene end was trimmed by 0 bases and the J gene end by 7 bases; junction bases not matched to a gene: 10. The V gene's germline CDR1 is ENHRY and CDR2 SYGVKD. CDR3 sequence reads: CAISESRGQAKYEAFF. The CDR3 nucleotides read TGTGCCATCAGTGAGTCAAGGGGACAGGCTAAATATGAAGCTTTCTTT.

This sequence joins TRBV20-1 and TRBJ2-5; D not resolved. The CDR3 has 11 amino acids. V gave up 0 bases and J gave up 5 bases, with 4 bases separating them. Germline CDR1 is DFQATT and CDR2 is SNEGSKA (reference sequence). The DNA of the CDR3 is TGCAGTGCTAGAGATCTGGAGACCCAGTACTTC. Encoded protein: CSARDLETQYF.

This clone showed up just once. The gene calls are TRBV4-2 and TRBJ1-1, with D maybe TRBD1 (5 bases). The V end lost 4 bases, the J end lost 1 base, and 7 bases lay between the germline ends. The length of the CDR3 is 13 residues. Germline CDR1 reads LGHNA; CDR2 reads YNFKEQ. The CDR3 protein is CASSLGRNTEAFF. In DNA form, the CDR3 reads TGTGCCAGCAGCCTGGGACGGAACACTGAAGCTTTCTTT.

This sequence joins TRBV5-4 and TRBJ1-2; the D gene is possibly TRBD1 (6 bases). Germline values: CDR1 SGHNT, CDR2 YYREEE (reference sequence). The CDR3 has 14 amino acids. V was clipped by 0 bases and J by 3 bases, with 9 bases between them. CDR3 in DNA: TGTGCCAGCAGCTTGGTGGACAGCTACTATGGCTACACCTTC. Protein: CASSLVDSYYGYTF.

The chain combines TRBV6-5 with TRBJ1-1; D remains ambiguous. Germline assignment: CDR1 MNHEY and CDR2 SVGAGI. The V end lost 6 bases, the J end lost 8 bases, and 19 bases lay between the germline ends. The CDR3 is made up of 14 amino acids. DNA of the CDR3: TGTGCCAGCAGCCCCCCCGGGTCTAAGACCGAAGCTTTCTTT. Its protein product is CASSPPGSKTEAFF.

The rearrangement joins TRBV5-6 to TRBJ2-1; 9 bases are a match to TRBD2. The CDR3 totals 14 residues. V dropped 5 bases and J dropped 7; count of bases not matched to a gene: 7. Germline lookup yields CDR1 SGHDT and CDR2 YYEEEE. CDR3 sequence (DNA): TGTGCCAGCAGGGCGGGGGGGCCGAGTAATGAGCAGTTCTTC. It yields the protein CASRAGGPSNEQFF.

The V call is TRBV6-5, the J call TRBJ2-5; 8 bases match TRBD2. The CDR3 is 15 amino acids. Germline V gene lookup returns CDR1 MNHEY and CDR2 SVGAGI. Trimming cost V 0 bases and J 5 bases; bases outside gene matches: 5. Here the CDR3 DNA reads TGTGCCAGCAGTTACTCTAGCGGGGTGGGGGAGACCCAGTACTTC. Residues: CASSYSSGVGETQYF.

The chain is built from TRBV5-6 and TRBJ1-5, with 9 bases identical to TRBD1. The CDR3 loop spans 16 amino acids. V shed 4 bases and J 6 bases; nucleotides not matched to a gene: 11. CDR1 and CDR2 (germline): SGHDT, YYEEEE. CDR3 bases: TGTGCCAGCAGCATGACCGGGACAGGGCAGGTTCAGCCCCAGCATTTT. Protein sequence: CASSMTGTGQVQPQHF.

The chain joins TRBV27 to TRBJ2-7; 11 bases map to TRBD1. CDR1 is MNHEY, CDR2 SMNVEV, per germline (reference sequence). V lost 7 bases, J lost 3 bases, and 8 bases stayed unmatched. The length of the CDR3 is 15 residues. The CDR3 protein is CASTSLGTGGYEQYF. DNA of the CDR3: TGTGCCAGCACCTCCCTCGGGACAGGGGGCTACGAGCAGTACTTC.

The J gene is TRBJ2-3, the V gene TRBV5-4, with D perhaps TRBD1 (5 bases). CDR1 is SGHNT and CDR2 is YYREEE in the germline V gene (reference sequence). The CDR3 is 14 residues long. The germline V and J ends were trimmed by 5 bases and 3 bases, with 13 bases remaining between them. The CDR3 bases are TGTGCCAGCAGACACGGCAGGGTAACAGATACGCAGTATTTT. Amino acids: CASRHGRVTDTQYF.

The chain uses TRBV18 and TRBJ1-5; possible D gene TRBD1, 6 bases. Germline values: CDR1 KGHSH, CDR2 LQKENI. This CDR3 comprises 15 residues. Trimming left V 6 bases short and J 0 bases short, with 12 bases between. CDR3 protein: CASSLRGVSNQPQHF. The CDR3 bases are TGTGCCAGCTCCCTAAGGGGGGTTAGCAATCAGCCCCAGCATTTT.

The V and J genes are TRBV6-5 and TRBJ1-2, with TRBD1 matching over 8 bases. After removal of 4 bases from V and 4 bases from J, the junction contained 5 bases not matched to a gene. Germline assignment: CDR1 MNHEY and CDR2 SVGAGI. This CDR3 comprises 14 residues. The CDR3 protein is CASSSDDRGYGYTF. Here the CDR3 DNA reads TGTGCCAGCAGTTCCGATGACAGGGGCTATGGCTACACCTTC.